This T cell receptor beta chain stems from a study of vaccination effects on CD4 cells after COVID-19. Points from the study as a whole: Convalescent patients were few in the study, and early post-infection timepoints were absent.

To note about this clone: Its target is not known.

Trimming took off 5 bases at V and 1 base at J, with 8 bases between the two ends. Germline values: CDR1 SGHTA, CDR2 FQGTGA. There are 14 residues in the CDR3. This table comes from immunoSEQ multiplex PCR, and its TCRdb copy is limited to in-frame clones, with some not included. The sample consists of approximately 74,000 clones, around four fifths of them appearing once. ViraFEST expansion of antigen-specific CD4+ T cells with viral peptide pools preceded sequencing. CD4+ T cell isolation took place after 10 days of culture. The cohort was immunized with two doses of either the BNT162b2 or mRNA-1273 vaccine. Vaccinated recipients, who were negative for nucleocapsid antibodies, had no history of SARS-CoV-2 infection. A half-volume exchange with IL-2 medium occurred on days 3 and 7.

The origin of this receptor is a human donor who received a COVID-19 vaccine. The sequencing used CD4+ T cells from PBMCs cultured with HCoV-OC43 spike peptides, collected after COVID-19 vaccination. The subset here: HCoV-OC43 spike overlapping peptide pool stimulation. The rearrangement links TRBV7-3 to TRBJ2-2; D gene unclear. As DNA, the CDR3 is TGTGCCAGCAGCCGAGGTGGGAACACCGGGGAGCTGTTTTTT. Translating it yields CASSRGGNTGELFF.